A single sample gave rise to the 21 T cell receptor beta chains below, sequenced in a study of PD-L1 blockade in urothelial cancer. Some clones are missing from TCRdb's copy, which holds only in-frame ones; the method was immunoSEQ multiplex PCR. The data contain approximately 71,000 clones, roughly nine tenths of them singletons. The sample in question was PBMCs, obtained around atezolizumab (anti-PD-L1) treatment. The receptors were sampled from a man aged 55 to 70 with urothelial cancer.

The rearrangement uses TRBV20-1 and TRBJ1-1; D is uncertain. The CDR3 contains 11 residues. Trimming cost V 5 bases and J 1 base, with 5 bases left between them. Germline V CDR1 and CDR2: DFQATT, SNEGSKA (reference sequence). The CDR3 DNA follows: TGCAGTGCTTCCCAGAACACTGAAGCTTTCTTT. Translating it yields CSASQNTEAFF.

In DNA form, the CDR3 reads TGTGCCAGCAGCTCCAACAGGGCCGAGCAGTACTTC. Encoded protein: CASSSNRAEQYF. The J gene is TRBJ2-7, the V gene TRBV7-9; D is perhaps TRBD1 (6 bases). The CDR3 consists of 12 residues. The V end was cut by 4 bases, the J end by 6 bases, with 10 bases between. CDR1 and CDR2 from the germline V gene are SEHNR and FQNEAQ (reference sequence).

The chain is built from TRBV2 and TRBJ1-5, with D possibly being TRBD1 (5 bases). Germline assignment: CDR1 SNHLY and CDR2 FYNNEI. The germline V and J ends were trimmed by 4 bases and 0 bases, with 10 bases remaining between them. The CDR3 is made up of 15 amino acids. The DNA of the CDR3 is TGTGCCAGCAGTGGGGGACTCTATAGCAATCAGCCCCAGCATTTT. Protein product: CASSGGLYSNQPQHF. Supplemented by reference TRBV2 and TRBJ1-5, the full variable domain reads EPEVTQTPSHQVTQMGQEVILRCVPISNHLYFYWYRQILGQKVEFLVSFYNNEISEKSEIFDDQFSVERPDGSNFTLKIRSTKLEDSAMYFCASSGGLYSNQPQHFGDGTRLSIL.

This rearrangement joins TRBV5-6 to TRBJ2-5, with a possible D match to TRBD2 (6 bases). CDR1 SGHDT and CDR2 YYEEEE come from the germline V gene. The CDR3 sequence is 15 residues long. V gave up 1 base and J gave up 4 bases, with 14 bases separating them. The CDR3 nucleotides are TGTGCCAGCAGCTTGATGGGGGTGGGGGGAGAGACCCAGTACTTC. Translating gives CASSLMGVGGETQYF.

This sequence joins TRBV30 and TRBJ1-2, with D possibly being TRBD1 (6 bases). V lost 4 bases to trimming and J lost 7 bases, with 13 bases between them. Germline CDR1 GTSNPN, CDR2 SVGIG (reference sequence). The CDR3 extends over 12 amino acids. The CDR3 spells CAWNLGHSGYTF. The CDR3 DNA reads TGTGCCTGGAATTTGGGACACTCTGGCTACACCTTC.

This chain joins TRBV5-1 and TRBJ2-1, with D possibly matching TRBD1 (6 bases). Trimming removed 7 bases from V and 5 bases from J, with 19 bases in between. The germline CDR1 and CDR2 sequences are SGHRS and YFSETQ. CDR3 length equals 15 residues. The chain's CDR3 is CASGDRPGINNEQFF. In nucleotides, the CDR3 is TGCGCCAGCGGCGACAGGCCAGGGATCAACAATGAGCAGTTCTTC.

The V gene is TRBV28, the J gene TRBJ2-7; possibly TRBD1 for D (5 bases). Trimming stripped 8 bases from V and 5 bases from J, with 13 bases between. Germline lookup yields CDR1 MDHEN and CDR2 SYDVKM. The CDR3 spans 12 residues. The CDR3 sequence: CASCARVHEQYF. CDR3 DNA sequence: TGTGCCAGCTGCGCCAGGGTCCACGAGCAGTACTTC.

The chain recombines TRBV28 with TRBJ2-1, with TRBD2 as a possible D gene (6 bases). Trimming removed 2 bases at V and 0 bases at J, with 8 bases between. The CDR3 loop spans 15 amino acids. Germline CDR1 reads MDHEN; CDR2 reads SYDVKM. Here the CDR3 reads CASSLRGSSYNEQFF. CDR3 nucleotides: TGTGCCAGCAGTTTACGGGGGAGCTCCTACAATGAGCAGTTCTTC. Combining the CDR3 with reference TRBV28 and TRBJ2-1 gives the whole variable domain DVKVTQSSRYLVKRTGEKVFLECVQDMDHENMFWYRQDPGLGLRLIYFSYDVKMKEKGDIPEGYSVSREKKERFSLILESASTNQTSMYLCASSLRGSSYNEQFFGPGTRLTVL.

The rearrangement links TRBV7-3 to TRBJ1-1; no clear D. The V gene lost 6 bases and the J gene lost 3 bases, with 17 bases spanning the gap. The CDR3 is 15 amino acids. The germline V gene encodes CDR1 SGHTA and CDR2 FQGTGA. CDR3 in amino acids: CASRETGTPDTEAFF. DNA for the CDR3: TGTGCCAGCAGAGAAACGGGAACCCCGGACACTGAAGCTTTCTTT.

This chain links TRBV30 with TRBJ2-7; no reliable D call. The CDR3 is 15 residues long. Germline-derived CDR1 and CDR2 are GTSNPN and SVGIG (reference sequence). The ends were cut back, 3 bases at V and 2 bases at J, with 17 bases in the middle. For the CDR3, the DNA is TGTGCCTGGAGCTCCTCCCCGGGTTCCCCCTACGAGCAGTACTTC. Protein: CAWSSSPGSPYEQYF.

V gene TRBV6-1 combines with J gene TRBJ2-5, with D perhaps TRBD1 (6 bases). Germline CDR1 is MNHNS and CDR2 is SASEGT. Trimming took 7 bases from V and 2 from J, leaving 11 bases between them. The CDR3 is 13 residues long. CDR3: CASTTGLQETQYF. CDR3 coding DNA: TGTGCCAGCACAACAGGGTTACAAGAGACCCAGTACTTC.

The chain uses TRBV28 and TRBJ2-7, with D maybe TRBD1 (6 bases). Trimming pared 2 bases from V and 5 bases from J, leaving 16 bases between. Germline V gives CDR1 MDHEN, CDR2 SYDVKM. This CDR3 comprises 15 residues. Written as DNA, the CDR3 is TGTGCCAGCAGTTTAGGTGGGCAGGGGACCCACGAGCAGTACTTC. This sequence encodes CASSLGGQGTHEQYF.

This sequence joins TRBV5-1 and TRBJ2-1; D is perhaps TRBD1 (5 bases). This CDR3 has 17 amino acids. In germline, CDR1 is SGHRS, CDR2 YFSETQ. V dropped 0 bases and J dropped 8 bases, with 21 bases sitting between them. The CDR3 bases are TGCGCCAGCAGCTTGGCCCGGCACGGGCAGGGTCTCGATGAGCAGTTCTTC. Amino acid sequence: CASSLARHGQGLDEQFF.

This rearrangement joins TRBV5-1 to TRBJ1-4; D may be TRBD1 (6 bases). Trimming left V 6 bases short and J 0 bases short, with 12 bases between. The CDR3 length is 15 residues. Germline V gene sequence: CDR1 SGHRS, CDR2 YFSETQ. CDR3 nucleotides: TGCGCCAGCAAAGTGCAGGGGACAACTAATGAAAAACTGTTTTTT. This translates into CASKVQGTTNEKLFF.

The chain links TRBV6-1 to TRBJ2-4; TRBD2 aligns across 7 bases. V lost 8 bases, J lost 5 bases, and 0 bases stayed unmatched. The germline V gene encodes CDR1 MNHNS and CDR2 SASEGT. There are 11 residues in the CDR3. CDR3 nucleotide sequence: TGTGCCAGCCTAGCGGAAAACATTCAGTACTTC. Amino acid sequence: CASLAENIQYF.

This clone was counted a single time. V usage is TRBV4-3 and J usage is TRBJ2-5; 10 nucleotides align to TRBD2. From germline, CDR1 is LGHNA and CDR2 YSLEER. The CDR3 contains 18 residues. With V trimmed by 0 bases and J by 3 bases, 10 bases remained unmatched. CDR3 sequence reads: CASSQDRPSGRPEETQYF. The CDR3 DNA reads as TGCGCCAGCAGCCAAGATCGGCCTAGCGGGAGACCCGAAGAGACCCAGTACTTC.

In its sample, this clone was seen once. The chain uses TRBV9 and TRBJ1-1, with D perhaps matching TRBD1 (5 bases). The CDR3 runs to 14 residues. Germline assignment: CDR1 SGDLS and CDR2 YYNGEE. Trimming removed 0 bases at V and 3 bases at J, with 9 bases between. The DNA of the CDR3 is TGTGCCAGCAGCGTAGCCGACAGACACACTGAAGCTTTCTTT. Its protein is CASSVADRHTEAFF. Variable domain in full (rest from reference TRBV9 and TRBJ1-1): DSGVTQTPKHLITATGQRVTLRCSPRSGDLSVYWYQQSLDQGLQFLIQYYNGEERAKGNILERFSAQQFPDLHSELNLSSLELGDSALYFCASSVADRHTEAFFGQGTRLTVV.

This chain links TRBV30 with TRBJ2-7; 8 bases agree with TRBD2. With V trimmed by 3 bases and J by 3 bases, 10 bases remained unmatched. Per the germline V gene, CDR1 is GTSNPN and CDR2 is SVGIG (reference sequence). The CDR3 is 15 residues long. This CDR3 is CAWRGGIAGIYEQYF. In nucleotides, the CDR3 is TGTGCCTGGAGGGGTGGGATAGCGGGGATCTACGAGCAGTACTTC.

The V gene is TRBV6-1, the J gene TRBJ2-7, with 7 bases lining up with TRBD2. The CDR3 is 14 amino acids. Germline CDR1 is MNHNS and CDR2 is SASEGT. V lost 5 bases, J lost 3 bases, and 7 bases stayed unmatched. The CDR3 nucleotides read TGTGCCAGCAGTTTTTTTCGCGGGGGCTACGAGCAGTACTTC. It codes for CASSFFRGGYEQYF.

The chain joins TRBV29-1 to TRBJ2-2; 11 bases match TRBD1. The CDR3 loop spans 14 amino acids. The ends lost 6 bases at V and 6 bases at J; junction bases unmatched: 6. Germline CDR1 SQVTM, CDR2 ANQGSEA. CDR3 in amino acids: CSVGTGGWAGELFF. For the CDR3, the DNA is TGCAGCGTCGGGACAGGGGGGTGGGCCGGGGAGCTGTTTTTT.

The V and J genes are TRBV19 and TRBJ1-2; 7 bases are a match to TRBD1. The CDR3 has 15 residues. With V trimmed by 5 bases and J by 7 bases, 13 bases remained unmatched. From germline, CDR1 is LNHDA and CDR2 SQIVND (reference sequence). The CDR3 spells CASSEGRRGQGGYTF. CDR3 in DNA: TGTGCCAGTAGTGAAGGAAGGAGGGGGCAAGGTGGCTACACCTTC.